What follows is one T cell receptor (beta chain) and its context. Its matching antigen is unknown. V shed 4 bases and J shed 4 bases, with 15 bases lying between them. CDR3 length equals 15 residues. Germline CDR1 reads SGHRS; CDR2 reads YFSETQ. Sequenced by immunoSEQ multiplex PCR; TCRdb stores in-frame clones only, minus some. The sample has fewer than 25,000 clones, 70% to 80% seen once. The sample belongs to a study of PD-1 blockade in classical Hodgkin lymphoma. Study in general: Patients were treated with nivolumab at 3 mg/kg, and this was given intravenously every 2 weeks.

Study observations and caveats: The drivers behind the repertoire differences, possibly disease activity or prior therapy, remain undefined. Complete responders started with a diversity level that resembled newly diagnosed patients at baseline.

Brentuximab vedotin exposure varied, and every patient relapsed after autologous stem cell transplantation. Complete response, partial response or progressive disease constituted the best response categories observed. The J gene is TRBJ2-1, the V gene TRBV5-1; perhaps TRBD2 as D (6 bases). The receptor was isolated from a human donor with classical Hodgkin lymphoma. The source was peripheral blood mononuclear cells (PBMCs), collected at baseline. The CDR3 region has the DNA TGCGCCAGCAGCCCAGGGACTGGCAAATACAATGAGCAGTTCTTC. This gives the protein CASSPGTGKYNEQFF.